This TCR beta chain came from a study of cytomegalovirus exposure and HLA in healthy donors. Study-wide background: Among the 398 genotyped donors, 65% to 85% were placed in the Caucasian-associated ancestry cluster.

The germline CDR1 and CDR2 sequences are SGHNT and YENEEA. The ends were cut back, 2 bases at V and 3 bases at J, with 7 bases in the middle. The CDR3 spans 13 residues. The PCR employed 60 Vbeta primers together with 13 Jbeta primers. The method was immunoSEQ multiplex PCR; TCRdb's version includes in-frame clones alone and lacks a portion of them. The sample shows some 120,000 clones, roughly 82% of them seen only once. Study results and caveats: Some V segments could not be told apart, so they were left out, TRBV6-2 and TRBV6-3 among them. 16,951 TCR beta sequences were associated with HLA alleles at 0.05 false discovery rate in a later analysis.

Remarks on this clone: Its matching antigen is unknown.

The TCR originated in a male donor in good health and CMV-seropositive. V usage is TRBV11-3 and J usage is TRBJ1-1; D gene unclear. The sequenced sample was PBMCs. This chain's CDR3 is CASSLLTDTEAFF. Here the CDR3 DNA reads TGTGCCAGCAGCTTACTAACTGACACTGAAGCTTTCTTT.